This TCR beta chain was identified during a study of breast tumors, draining lymph nodes, adjacent tissues. TCRdb itself ran the multiplex PCR reads through MiXCR, one entry per CDR3 protein. This table holds 13,000 to 15,000 distinct CDR3 sequences, around 47% found once. Trimming took 4 bases from V and 4 from J; bases not matched to a gene: 3. The germline V gene encodes CDR1 DFQATT and CDR2 SNEGSKA (reference sequence). The CDR3 runs to 14 residues. As concerns this clonotype: No antigen is known for it.

Study outcomes and limitations: Findings are consistent with lymph node origin and intratumoral expansion of most tumor T cells. Data only fit, rather than demonstrated, lymph node origin of most tumor T cells. Luminal-like breast cancer showed significantly greater tumor-nontumor repertoire similarity than basal-like breast cancer did. Compared with lymph nodes, tumors were less diverse; compared with nontumor tissue, more.

This TCR was recovered from a female donor with breast cancer. Some clones in this sample may be carry-over from other donors' samples. The sequenced sample was tumor-adjacent breast tissue. The chain couples TRBV20-1 to TRBJ2-1; 11 bases are a match to TRBD2. CDR3 protein: CSAILAGAYNEQFF. CDR3 bases: TGCAGTGCTATACTAGCGGGGGCTTACAATGAGCAGTTCTTC.